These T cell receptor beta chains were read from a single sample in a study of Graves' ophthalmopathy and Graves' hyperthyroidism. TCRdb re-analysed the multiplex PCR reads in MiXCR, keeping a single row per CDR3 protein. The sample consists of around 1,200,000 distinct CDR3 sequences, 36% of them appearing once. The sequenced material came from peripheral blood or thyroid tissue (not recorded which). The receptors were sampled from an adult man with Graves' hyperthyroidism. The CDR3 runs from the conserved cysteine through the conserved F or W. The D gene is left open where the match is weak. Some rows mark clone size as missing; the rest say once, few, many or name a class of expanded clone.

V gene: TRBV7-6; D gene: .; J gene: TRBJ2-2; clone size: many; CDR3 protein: CASSLANVHLIGELFF; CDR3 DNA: TGTGCCAGCAGCTTAGCTAACGTTCATTTGATCGGGGAGCTGTTTTTT
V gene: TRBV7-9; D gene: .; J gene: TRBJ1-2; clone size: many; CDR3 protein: CASSPPRGGVYGYTF; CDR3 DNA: TGTGCCAGCAGCCCCCCGAGGGGCGGAGTCTATGGCTACACCTTC
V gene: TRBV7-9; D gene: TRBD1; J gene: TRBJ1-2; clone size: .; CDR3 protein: CASSTGDRGVGYTF; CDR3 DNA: TGCGCCAGCAGCACCGGGGACAGGGGAGTCGGCTACACCTTC
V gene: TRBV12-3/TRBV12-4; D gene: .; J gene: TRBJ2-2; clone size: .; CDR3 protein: CAFPGRGDTGELFF; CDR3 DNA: TGTGCCTTCCCGGGCAGGGGGGACACCGGGGAGCTGTTTTTT
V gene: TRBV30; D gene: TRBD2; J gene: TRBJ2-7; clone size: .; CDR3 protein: CACQGEGRYEQYF; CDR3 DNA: TGTGCCTGTCAAGGGGAGGGGAGGTACGAGCAGTACTTC
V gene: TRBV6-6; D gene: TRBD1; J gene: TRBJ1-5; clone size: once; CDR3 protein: CASRIDRGRQPQHF; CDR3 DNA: TGTGCCAGCAGAATCGACAGGGGGCGTCAGCCCCAGCATTTT
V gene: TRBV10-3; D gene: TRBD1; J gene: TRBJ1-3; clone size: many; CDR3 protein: CAIRTDRAGNTIYF; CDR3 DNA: TGTGCCATCAGAACGGACAGGGCGGGAAACACCATATATTTT
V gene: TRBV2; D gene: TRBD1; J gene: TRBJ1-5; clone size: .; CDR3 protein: CSAGGPRQGLSNQPQHF; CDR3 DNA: TGCAGTGCGGGCGGTCCAAGACAGGGCCTTTCCAATCAGCCCCAGCATTTT
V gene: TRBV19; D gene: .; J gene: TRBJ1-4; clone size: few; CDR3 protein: CASSMPLTAVHEELFF; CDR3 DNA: TGTGCCAGTAGTATGCCGTTGACAGCCGTTCATGAAGAACTGTTTTTT
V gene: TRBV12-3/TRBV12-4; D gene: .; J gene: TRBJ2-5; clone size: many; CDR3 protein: CASRPRAAGEETQYF; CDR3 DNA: TGTGCCAGCAGACCTAGGGCGGCAGGCGAGGAGACCCAGTACTTC
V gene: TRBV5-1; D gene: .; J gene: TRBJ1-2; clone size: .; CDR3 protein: CASSLDSAGPSYGYTF; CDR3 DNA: TGCGCCAGCAGCTTGGACTCGGCAGGACCCTCCTATGGCTACACCTTC
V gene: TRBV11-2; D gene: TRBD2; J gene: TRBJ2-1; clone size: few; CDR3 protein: CASSLASGSYDEQFF; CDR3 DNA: TGTGCCAGCAGCTTAGCTAGCGGGTCCTACGATGAGCAGTTCTTC
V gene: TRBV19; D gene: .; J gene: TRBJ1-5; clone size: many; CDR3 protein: CASSMGGRDDQPQHF; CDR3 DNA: TGTGCCAGTAGTATGGGTGGCCGGGATGATCAGCCCCAGCATTTT
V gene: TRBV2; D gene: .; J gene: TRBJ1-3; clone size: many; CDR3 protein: CASSDVARARSGNTIYF; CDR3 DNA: TGTGCCAGCAGTGACGTCGCCAGGGCTCGATCTGGAAACACCATATATTTT